The subject of this entry is one TCR beta chain. This specimen comes from a study of blood T cell repertoires in COVID-19. Across the study: Sites in the United States, Italy and Spain provided acute and convalescent COVID-19 samples.

Clones were sequenced by immunoSEQ multiplex PCR, and TCRdb holds only the in-frame ones, with some missing. In the table there are roughly 150,000 clones, around 90% of which are singletons. The germline gives CDR1 SGHVS, CDR2 FNYEAQ. Germline trimming cut 1 base from V and 8 bases from J; bases unmatched to any gene: 7. The CDR3 covers 15 residues. The specimen was peripheral blood. This sequence was found in a man aged 45 to 65 who had recovered from COVID-19. This chain connects TRBV7-6 to TRBJ1-4; the match to TRBD1 covers 7 bases. The DNA for the CDR3 is TGTGCCAGCAGCTTAGGAGACAGGGCTTGGGAAAAACTGTTTTTT. Translation: CASSLGDRAWEKLFF. The variable domain in full, with the rest retrieved from reference TRBV7-6 and TRBJ1-4, is GAGVSQSPRYKVTKRGQDVALRCDPISGHVSLYWYRQALGQGPEFLTYFNYEAQQDKSGLPNDRFSAERPEGSISTLTIQRTEQRDSAMYRCASSLGDRAWEKLFFGSGTQLSVL.